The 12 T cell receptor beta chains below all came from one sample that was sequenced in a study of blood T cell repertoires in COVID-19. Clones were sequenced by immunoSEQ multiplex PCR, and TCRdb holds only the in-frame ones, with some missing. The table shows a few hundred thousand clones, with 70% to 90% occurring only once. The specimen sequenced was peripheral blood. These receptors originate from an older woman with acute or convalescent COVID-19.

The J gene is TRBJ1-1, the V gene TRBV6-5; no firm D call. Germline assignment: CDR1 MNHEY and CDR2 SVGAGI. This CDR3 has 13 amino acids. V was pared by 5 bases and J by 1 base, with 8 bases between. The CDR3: CASSPTPNTEAFF. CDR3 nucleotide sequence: TGTGCCAGCAGTCCGACTCCGAACACTGAAGCTTTCTTT.

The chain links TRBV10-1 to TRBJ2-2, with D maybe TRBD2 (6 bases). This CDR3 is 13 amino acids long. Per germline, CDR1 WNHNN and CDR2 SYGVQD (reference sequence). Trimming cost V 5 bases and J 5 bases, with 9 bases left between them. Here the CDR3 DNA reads TGCGCCAGCAGTCTAGGAGGGACCGGGGAGCTGTTTTTT. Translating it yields CASSLGGTGELFF.

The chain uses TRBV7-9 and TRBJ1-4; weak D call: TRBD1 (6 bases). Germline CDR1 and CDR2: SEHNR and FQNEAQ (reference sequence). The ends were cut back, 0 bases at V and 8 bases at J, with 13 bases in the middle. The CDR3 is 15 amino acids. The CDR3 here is CASSLAGGGLEKLFF. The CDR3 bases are TGTGCCAGCAGCTTAGCAGGGGGTGGACTGGAAAAACTGTTTTTT. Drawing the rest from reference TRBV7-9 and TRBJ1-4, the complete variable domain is DTGVSQNPRHKITKRGQNVTFRCDPISEHNRLYWYRQTLGQGPEFLTYFQNEAQLEKSRLLSDRFSAERPKGSFSTLEIQRTEQGDSAMYLCASSLAGGGLEKLFFGSGTQLSVL.

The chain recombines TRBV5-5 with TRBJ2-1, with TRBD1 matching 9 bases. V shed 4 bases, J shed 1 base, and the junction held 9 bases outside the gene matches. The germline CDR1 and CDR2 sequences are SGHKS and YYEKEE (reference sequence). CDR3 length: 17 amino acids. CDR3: CASSGGGTGRSYNEQFF. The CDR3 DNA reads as TGTGCCAGCAGCGGAGGAGGGACAGGGCGGTCCTACAATGAGCAGTTCTTC.

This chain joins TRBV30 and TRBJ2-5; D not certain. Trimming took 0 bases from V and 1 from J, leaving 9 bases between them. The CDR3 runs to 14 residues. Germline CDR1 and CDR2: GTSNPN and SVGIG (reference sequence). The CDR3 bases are TGTGCCTGGAGTGTTTGGCAGTCCCAAGAGACCCAGTACTTC. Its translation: CAWSVWQSQETQYF.

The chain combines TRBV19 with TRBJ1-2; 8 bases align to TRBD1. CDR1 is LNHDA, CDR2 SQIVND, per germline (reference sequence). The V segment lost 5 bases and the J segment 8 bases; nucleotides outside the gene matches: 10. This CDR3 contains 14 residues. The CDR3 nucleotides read TGTGCCAGTAGTGCCTCGACAGGGGTTGGGGGCTACACCTTC. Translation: CASSASTGVGGYTF.

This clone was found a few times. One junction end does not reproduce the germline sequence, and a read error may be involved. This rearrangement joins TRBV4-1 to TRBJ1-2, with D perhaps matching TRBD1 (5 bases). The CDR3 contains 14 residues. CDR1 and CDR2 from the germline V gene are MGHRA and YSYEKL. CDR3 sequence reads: CASTQPGAGGGYTF. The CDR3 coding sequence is TGCGCCAGCACCCAACCCGGGGCAGGAGGGGGCTACACCTTC.

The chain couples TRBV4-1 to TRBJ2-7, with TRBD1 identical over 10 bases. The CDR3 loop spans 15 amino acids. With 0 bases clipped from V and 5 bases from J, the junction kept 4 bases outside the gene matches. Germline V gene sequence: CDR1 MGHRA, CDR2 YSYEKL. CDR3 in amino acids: CASSQDRTGGDEQYF. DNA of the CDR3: TGCGCCAGCAGCCAAGATAGGACAGGGGGAGACGAGCAGTACTTC.

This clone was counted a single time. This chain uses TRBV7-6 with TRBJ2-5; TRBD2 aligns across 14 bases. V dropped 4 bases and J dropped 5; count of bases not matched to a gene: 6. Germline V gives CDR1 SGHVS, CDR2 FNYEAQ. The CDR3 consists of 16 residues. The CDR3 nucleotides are TGTGCCAGCAGCTCGGGACTAGCGGGGGCGAGGGAGACCCAGTACTTC. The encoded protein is CASSSGLAGARETQYF.

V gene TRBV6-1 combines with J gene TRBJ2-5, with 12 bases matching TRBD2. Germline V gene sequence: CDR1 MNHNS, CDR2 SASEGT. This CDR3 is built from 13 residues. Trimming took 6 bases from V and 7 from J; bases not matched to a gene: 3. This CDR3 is CASSSTSGGTQYF. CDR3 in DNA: TGTGCCAGCAGCTCGACTAGCGGGGGGACCCAGTACTTC.

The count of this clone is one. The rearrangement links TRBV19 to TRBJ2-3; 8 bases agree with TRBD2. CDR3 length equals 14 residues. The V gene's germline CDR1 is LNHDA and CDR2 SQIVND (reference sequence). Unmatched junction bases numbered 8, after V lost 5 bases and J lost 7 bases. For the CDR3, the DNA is TGTGCCAGTAGTGCCGGGGGGGGCCCGAATACGCAGTATTTT. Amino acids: CASSAGGGPNTQYF.

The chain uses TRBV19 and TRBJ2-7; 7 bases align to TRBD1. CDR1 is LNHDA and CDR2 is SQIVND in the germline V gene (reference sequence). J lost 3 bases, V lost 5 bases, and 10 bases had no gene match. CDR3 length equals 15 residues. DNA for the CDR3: TGTGCCAGTAGTGTGGGACAGCCGAACGGCTACGAGCAGTACTTC. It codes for CASSVGQPNGYEQYF.